Below are 24 T cell receptor beta chains sequenced from a single sample in a study of tumor-infiltrating lymphocytes in primary liver carcinoma (TCRdb year 2017). TCRdb records Illumina HiSeq 2500 as the sequencer. A constant-region primer and ProtoScript II reverse transcriptase were used to reverse-transcribe TCRbeta-specific cDNA from 500 ng total RNA. The TCRbeta libraries were prepared through three rounds of nested multiplex PCR following a slightly modified ARM-PCR procedure. The first two PCR rounds used multiplex TRBV1-TRBV30 forward primers with a Cbeta reverse primer, each for 10 cycles. Using fastp trimming at Q25 and MiXCR clonotype assembly, TCRdb reanalyzed the public sequencing data and kept in-frame beta chains. Entries that share a CDR3 protein sequence are merged under the most common genes and DNA. The sample yields about 200,000 distinct CDR3 sequences; almost 65% were counted once. The top ten hold roughly 7% of the sample.

Blood RNA was extracted from unsorted whole blood using TRIzol reagent, and germline DNA was obtained with the DNeasy Blood & Tissue kit. Specimen: peripheral blood. The receptors come from a woman aged 55-69 years with primary liver carcinoma and hepatitis B virus infection.

This sequence joins TRBV6-6 and TRBJ1-3; D gene uncertain. The CDR3 covers 13 residues. Germline CDR1 and CDR2: MNHNY and SVGAGI (reference sequence). V was trimmed by 6 bases and J by 3 bases, leaving 9 bases between them. CDR3 nucleotide sequence: TGTGCCAGCAGCCGCTTAGGTGGAAACACCATATATTTT. It translates to CASSRLGGNTIYF.

This clonotype has a single count. The junction shows a germline mismatch at one end, possibly a read error. This chain connects TRBV11-3 to TRBJ2-2, with a weak D call TRBD2 (7 bases). There are 18 residues in the CDR3. Germline CDR1 is SGHNT and CDR2 is YENEEA. In DNA, the CDR3 is TGTGTCAGCAGCTTAGATCTACGGGGGGCCTTAACCACCGGGGAGCTGCTTTTT. It yields the protein CVSSLDLRGALTTGELLF.

Turning to this clonotype: A read error may produce the germline difference seen at one junction end. J is TRBJ2-2 and V is TRBV4-1; D tentatively reads TRBD1 or TRBD2 (5 bases each). The CDR3 covers 18 residues. The germline CDR1 and CDR2 sequences are MGHRA and YSYEKL. The CDR3 coding sequence is TGCGCCAGTAGCCAAGTAAATATGGGACCAGGATCACCCGGGGAGCTGTTTTTT. Its translation: CASSQVNMGPGSPGELFF.

The sample holds one count of this clonotype. One base away lies a much larger clone, so this may be a sequencing read error. The chain couples TRBV5-4 to TRBJ2-5, with 8 bases lining up with TRBD2. The CDR3 extends over 14 amino acids. The germline CDR1 and CDR2 sequences are SGHNT and YYREEE (reference sequence). In DNA form, the CDR3 reads TGTGCCGGCAGCTTGGCGGGAGGTAAAGAGACCCAGTACTTC. Translation: CAGSLAGGKETQYF.

As regards this clonotype: The junction and the germline gene differ at one end; a read error may be behind it. This chain connects TRBV11-3 to TRBJ2-3; 7 bases map to TRBD2. This CDR3 has 15 amino acids. Germline lookup yields CDR1 SGHNT and CDR2 YENEEA. As DNA, the CDR3 is TGTACCAGGAGCCCACAGAGGGAGGGCTTAGATACGCAGTATTTT. The encoded protein is CTRSPQREGLDTQYF.

About this clonotype itself: The junction departs from germline at one end; a sequencing error may be responsible. This rearrangement joins TRBV29-1 to TRBJ2-4, with TRBD1 matching 8 bases. The CDR3 extends over 16 amino acids. Germline CDR1 is SQVTM and CDR2 is ANQGSEA. CDR3 amino acids: CSVESGGSRAKNIQHF. The CDR3 DNA reads as TGCAGCGTTGAATCAGGGGGCAGTAGGGCCAAGAACATTCAGCACTTC.

Many counts were recorded for this clonotype. The V gene is TRBV10-2, the J gene TRBJ2-7, with 9 bases identical to TRBD1. The CDR3 consists of 12 residues. Trimming at V came to 8 bases and at J to 7 bases, leaving 6 bases not matched to a gene. From germline, CDR1 is WSHSY and CDR2 SAAADI. The CDR3 spells CASRDRATEQYF. The CDR3 coding sequence is TGCGCCAGCCGGGACAGGGCTACAGAGCAGTACTTC.

In the case of this clonotype: An end of the junction differs from the germline gene, which may be a read error. The chain links TRBV11-3 to TRBJ2-3; possibly TRBD2 for D (5 bases). This CDR3 spans 16 amino acids. Germline loops: CDR1 SGHNT, CDR2 YENEEA. Here the CDR3 DNA reads TGTGCCAGCAGCTTAGGGTTAGCGAGAAACACAGATATGCAGTATTTT. It specifies CASSLGLARNTDMQYF.

Comments on this clonotype: This may stem from a read error, because a much larger clone lies one nucleotide away. The rearrangement joins TRBV6-5 to TRBJ2-1, with 7 bases fitting TRBD2. This CDR3 contains 14 residues. The germline V gene has CDR1 MNHEY and CDR2 SVGAGI. DNA of the CDR3: TGTGCCAGCAGTTACTTAGCGGGCTACAATGAGCAGTCCTTC. This sequence encodes CASSYLAGYNEQSF.

In the case of this clonotype: One junction end disagrees with the germline gene, perhaps due to a read error. The chain combines TRBV11-2 with TRBJ2-1; the D is unclear. Germline assignment: CDR1 SGHAT and CDR2 FQNNGV. The CDR3 length is 16 residues. The CDR3 loop is CASRLAERLPYSEQFF. For the CDR3, the DNA is TGTGCCAGCAGGTTAGCAGAGCGCCTCCCCTACAGTGAGCAGTTCTTC.

With respect to this clonotype: One end of the junction fails to match germline, which may point to a read error. This chain connects TRBV28 to TRBJ2-7, with D maybe TRBD2 (6 bases). This CDR3 is 13 amino acids long. Germline V lookup: CDR1 MDHEN, CDR2 SYDVKM. This chain's CDR3 is CASSLRGLYKQYF. The CDR3 DNA reads as TGTGCTAGCAGTTTACGGGGACTCTACAAGCAGTACTTC.

This clonotype came up many times. The CDR3 spells CASSLGLAIKYQETQYF. The CDR3 nucleotides are TGTGCCAGCAGCTTGGGACTAGCCATAAAATACCAAGAGACCCAGTACTTC. The rearrangement links TRBV5-4 to TRBJ2-5; the match to TRBD2 covers 7 bases. V shed 0 bases and J 0 bases; nucleotides not matched to a gene: 8. The V gene's germline CDR1 is SGHNT and CDR2 YYREEE (reference sequence). This CDR3 is 17 amino acids long.

This clonotype has ten or more counts. The chain joins TRBV11-2 to TRBJ2-5; 13 bases are shared with TRBD2. J gave up 2 bases and V 7 bases, and 4 bases lay outside the gene matches. The germline V gene has CDR1 SGHAT and CDR2 FQNNGV. The CDR3 spans 15 residues. The CDR3 coding sequence is TGTGCCAGCACCGGGACTAGCGGGACTCAAGAGACCCAGTACTTC. Translating it yields CASTGTSGTQETQYF.

The chain recombines TRBV6-5 with TRBJ1-2; D may be TRBD1 (5 bases). CDR3 length: 15 residues. Germline CDR1 reads MNHEY; CDR2 reads SVGAGI. V shed 0 bases and J shed 8 bases, with 16 bases lying between them. The DNA of the CDR3 is TGTGCCAGCAGTTACTCTAGCAGGGTTTCCTACGGCTACACCTTC. Translation: CASSYSSRVSYGYTF.

This clonotype was seen only a few times. This chain uses TRBV28 with TRBJ1-1; the D is unclear. The ends were cut back, 6 bases at V and 6 bases at J, with 20 bases in the middle. This CDR3 is built from 15 residues. CDR1 and CDR2 from the germline V gene are MDHEN and SYDVKM. CDR3 loop: CASRKDRMTLPEAFF. DNA for the CDR3: TGTGCCAGCAGAAAGGACCGCATGACCCTCCCTGAAGCTTTCTTT.

In regard to this clonotype: A much more abundant neighbour one base away suggests this may be a read error. The J gene is TRBJ1-2, the V gene TRBV12-3 or TRBV12-4; 7 nucleotides line up with TRBD1. The CDR3 length is 13 residues. In DNA form, the CDR3 reads TGTGCCAGCAGTTTTCGGACAGGACGTGGCCACACCTTC. It is translated as CASSFRTGRGHTF.

As to this clonotype: A read error is possible here, since a much larger clone lies one base away. J is TRBJ2-5 and V is TRBV14, with unresolved D. Germline assignment: CDR1 SGHDN and CDR2 FVKESK. The V end was cut by 5 bases, the J end by 5 bases, with 9 bases between. This CDR3 region has 12 residues. The CDR3 DNA follows: TGTGCCAGCAGCTTACGGCTGGAGACCCAGTACTTC. Amino acid sequence: CASSLRLETQYF.

This clonotype is a singleton in its sample. Being one base from a much bigger clone, this may be a read error. V is TRBV12-3 or TRBV12-4 and J is TRBJ2-2, with a possible D match to TRBD1 (6 bases). The CDR3 has 14 amino acids. The CDR3 DNA reads TGTGCCGGCAGAAAACAGGGGAACACCGGGGAGCTGTTTTTT. Translated: CAGRKQGNTGELFF.

As to this clonotype: One junction end disagrees with the germline gene, perhaps due to a read error. This rearrangement joins TRBV12-3 or TRBV12-4 to TRBJ2-1; 11 positions match TRBD1. This CDR3 is built from 16 residues. CDR3 nucleotide sequence: TGTACCAGTAGTTCCCAATGGACAGGGGGCATGCATGAGCAGTTCTTC. It specifies CTSSSQWTGGMHEQFF.

This clonotype has only one observation. This may arise from a read error, as a much more abundant clone is one base away. The chain carries TRBV29-1 and TRBJ2-7; 7 nucleotides line up with TRBD2. Germline-derived CDR1 and CDR2 are SQVTM and ANQGSEA. The CDR3 runs 12 residues. J was trimmed by 6 bases and V by 4 bases; bases with no gene match: 6. CDR3 nucleotides: TGCAGCGTTGTGTGGTCGGGGGGCGAGCAGTACTTC. Translated: CSVVWSGGEQYF.

The CDR3 bases are TGTGCCAACAGTTTATCTCTAGCGGGAGGGCCGGGGCTTACTTACGAGCAGTACTTC. The encoded protein is CANSLSLAGGPGLTYEQYF. The chain combines TRBV11-2 with TRBJ2-7, with 12 bases lining up with TRBD2. The CDR3 covers 19 residues. The V segment lost 10 bases and the J segment 4 bases; nucleotides outside the gene matches: 23. Germline V gene lookup returns CDR1 SGHAT and CDR2 FQNNGV.

Remarks on this clonotype: The missing conserved phenylalanine or tryptophan at the end of this CDR3 makes a read error likely. The chain has TRBV29-1 and TRBJ2-7; tentatively, D is TRBD1 (6 bases). The CDR3 sequence is 13 residues long. Germline V CDR1 and CDR2: SQVTM, ANQGSEA. The CDR3 here is CNATGLGGYEQYL. In DNA, the CDR3 is TGCAACGCCACAGGGTTAGGAGGCTACGAGCAGTACTTA.

J is TRBJ2-3 and V is TRBV29-1; no clear D gene. Looked up from germline, CDR1 is SQVTM and CDR2 is ANQGSEA. The CDR3 runs to 14 residues. Trimming took 1 base from V and 5 from J, leaving 13 bases between them. The CDR3 DNA reads as TGCAGCGTTGAAGTCGAGCAGACTGGAGATACGCAGTATTTT. Protein product: CSVEVEQTGDTQYF.

The gene calls are TRBV2 and TRBJ1-6; D is undetermined. The V end lost 6 bases, the J end lost 8 bases, and 14 bases lay between the germline ends. The CDR3 is 14 residues long. Germline CDR1 reads SNHLY; CDR2 reads FYNNEI. CDR3 DNA sequence: TGTGCCAGCAGAGAACTCCGGGCTCATTCACCCCTCCACTTT. As protein: CASRELRAHSPLHF.